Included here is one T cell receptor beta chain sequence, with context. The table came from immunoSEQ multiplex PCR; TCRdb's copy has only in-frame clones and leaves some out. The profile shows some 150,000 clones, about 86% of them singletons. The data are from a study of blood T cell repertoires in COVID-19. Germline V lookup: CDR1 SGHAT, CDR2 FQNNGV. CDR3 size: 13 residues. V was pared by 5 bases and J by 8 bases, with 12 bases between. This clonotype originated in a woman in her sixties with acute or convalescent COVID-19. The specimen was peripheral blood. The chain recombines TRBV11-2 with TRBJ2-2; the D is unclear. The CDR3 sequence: CASSPLRLGELFF. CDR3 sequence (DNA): TGTGCCAGCAGCCCCCTACGACTGGGGGAGCTGTTTTTT.